This entry lists 28 T cell receptor beta chains sequenced from one sample in a study of T cells in Graves' hyperthyroidism and ophthalmopathy. The CDR3 regions of TCR beta were amplified from RNA transcripts. Primed by the HTBI set, a first-round RT-PCR was run on the TCR CDR3. TCRdb ran MiXCR on the multiplex PCR reads and lists one entry per CDR3 protein. The sample lists 300,000 or so distinct CDR3 sequences; more than 15% were seen once. The sample taken for sequencing was blood. Receptor source: a woman aged 55-69 years with Graves' ophthalmopathy.

The sample holds many counts of this clonotype. The chain links TRBV5-1 to TRBJ2-1; D possibly matches TRBD1 or TRBD2 (5 bases each). Between the trimmed V and J ends, which lost 0 bases and 9 bases, there was a span of 16 bases. CDR1 SGHRS and CDR2 YFSETQ come from the germline V gene. This CDR3 is built from 15 residues. CDR3 in amino acids: CASSLDGAARGEQFF. CDR3 nucleotides: TGCGCCAGCAGCTTGGATGGGGCCGCGAGGGGTGAGCAGTTCTTC.

This clonotype has a single count. The chain carries TRBV2 and TRBJ2-3; 12 nucleotides match TRBD2. The CDR3 is 15 amino acids. V shed 3 bases, J shed 6 bases, and the junction held 4 bases outside the gene matches. Per the germline V gene, CDR1 is SNHLY and CDR2 is FYNNEI. The CDR3 DNA reads as TGTGCCAGCAGTGACCGACTAGCGGGGGTGGATACGCAGTATTTT. Translating gives CASSDRLAGVDTQYF.

There are a few counts of this clonotype. The chain joins TRBV7-2 to TRBJ2-4; D is ambiguous. Trimming pared 2 bases from V and 12 bases from J, leaving 14 bases between. CDR1 and CDR2 from the germline V gene are SGHTA and FQGNSA. This CDR3 contains 13 residues. The CDR3 region is CASSLSQAVTQYF. The DNA of the CDR3 is TGTGCCAGCAGCTTATCGCAGGCGGTTACTCAGTACTTC.

Ten or more counts support this clonotype. This sequence joins TRBV12-3 or TRBV12-4 and TRBJ2-1, with 9 bases fitting TRBD1. The V segment lost 5 bases and the J segment 7 bases; nucleotides outside the gene matches: 9. The CDR3 runs to 15 residues. In DNA form, the CDR3 reads TGTGCCAGCAGTATGGACAGGGGAGTCCGGAATGAGCAGTTCTTC. Amino acid sequence: CASSMDRGVRNEQFF.

This clonotype was detected ten times or more. The V and J genes are TRBV12-5 and TRBJ1-1; no definite D call. V was cut by 1 base and J by 5 bases, with 8 bases left in between. CDR3 length: 13 residues. The germline CDR1 and CDR2 sequences are LGHNT and FRNRAP. The CDR3 spells CASGLESGTEAFF. For the CDR3, the DNA is TGTGCTAGTGGTTTGGAGTCGGGAACTGAAGCTTTCTTT. Full variable domain (outside the CDR3, taken from reference TRBV12-5 and TRBJ1-1): DARVTQTPRHKVTEMGQEVTMRCQPILGHNTVFWYRQTMMQGLELLAYFRNRAPLDDSGMPKDRFSAEMPDATLATLKIQPSEPRDSAVYFCASGLESGTEAFFGQGTRLTVV.

This clonotype occurred many times. The chain joins TRBV28 to TRBJ2-1; D possibly corresponds to TRBD1 (6 bases). V lost 8 bases and J 1 base, leaving 18 bases between the germline ends. This CDR3 contains 16 residues. In germline, CDR1 is MDHEN, CDR2 SYDVKM. The CDR3 sequence: CASVGAGYSSYNEQFF. The CDR3 nucleotides are TGTGCCAGCGTGGGGGCAGGGTATTCGTCCTACAATGAGCAGTTCTTC. Supplemented by reference TRBV28 and TRBJ2-1, the full variable domain reads DVKVTQSSRYLVKRTGEKVFLECVQDMDHENMFWYRQDPGLGLRLIYFSYDVKMKEKGDIPEGYSVSREKKERFSLILESASTNQTSMYLCASVGAGYSSYNEQFFGPGTRLTVL.

This clonotype was seen ten or more times. This chain connects TRBV6-1 to TRBJ1-1, with D tentatively TRBD1 (6 bases). Germline CDR1 MNHNS, CDR2 SASEGT. This CDR3 is 14 amino acids long. The ends were cut back, 5 bases at V and 0 bases at J, with 10 bases in the middle. Here the CDR3 DNA reads TGTGCCAGCAGTTTTGACAGGATGAACACTGAAGCTTTCTTT. It is translated as CASSFDRMNTEAFF.

At least ten counts were recorded for this clonotype. The chain combines TRBV12-3 or TRBV12-4 with TRBJ2-7, with TRBD1 matching 7 bases. The CDR3 spans 15 residues. With V trimmed by 3 bases and J by 2 bases, 7 bases remained unmatched. This chain's CDR3 is CASSLSGTETYEQYF. The CDR3 DNA sequence: TGTGCCAGCAGTTTGTCCGGGACAGAGACCTACGAGCAGTACTTC.

The chain combines TRBV25-1 with TRBJ2-6; either TRBD1 or TRBD2 may fit D (5 bases each). CDR3 length equals 18 residues. The ends were cut back, 0 bases at V and 4 bases at J, with 16 bases in the middle. Looked up from germline, CDR1 is MGHDK and CDR2 is SYGVNS. CDR3 DNA: TGTGCCAGCAGTGAATATTTTGTGATGGGGACGGGGGCCAACGTCCTGACTTTC. Its translation is CASSEYFVMGTGANVLTF.

This clonotype was counted a single time. CDR3 sequence (DNA): TGCAGTCCGACAGCTGACACCTACAATGAGCAGTACTTC. Translating gives CSPTADTYNEQYF. This chain joins TRBV20-1 and TRBJ2-1; D may be TRBD1 (5 bases). The J call may be faulty, since TRBJ2-7 better matches the DNA end. This CDR3 region has 13 residues. CDR1 and CDR2 (germline): DFQATT, SNEGSKA (reference sequence).

This clonotype has at least ten counts. The chain combines TRBV6-1 with TRBJ2-3; 9 bases fit TRBD1. Trimming cost V 7 bases and J 3 bases; bases outside gene matches: 8. Germline loops: CDR1 MNHNS, CDR2 SASEGT. The CDR3 has 15 amino acids. The CDR3 reads CASTPGQGRTDTQYF. The CDR3 DNA sequence: TGTGCCAGCACCCCAGGACAGGGGAGGACAGATACGCAGTATTTT.

This clonotype was observed a few times. This chain links TRBV5-8 with TRBJ1-3; TRBD1 is a possible D gene (5 bases). Germline CDR1 reads SGHTS; CDR2 reads YDEGEE. Trimming removed 0 bases at V and 0 bases at J, with 10 bases between. The CDR3 totals 16 residues. The CDR3 nucleotides are TGTGCCAGCAGCTTGGGACAGACTGCCTCTGGAAACACCATATATTTT. As protein: CASSLGQTASGNTIYF.

This clonotype occurred many times. CDR3 region: CASSFSSGSETQYF. The CDR3 DNA is TGTGCCAGCAGCTTTTCTAGCGGGAGTGAGACCCAGTACTTC. The rearrangement joins TRBV7-2 to TRBJ2-5; the match to TRBD2 covers 10 bases. J gave up 5 bases and V 3 bases, and 3 bases lay outside the gene matches. From germline, CDR1 is SGHTA and CDR2 FQGNSA. The CDR3 extends over 14 amino acids.

The V gene is TRBV27, the J gene TRBJ2-5; D is possibly TRBD1 (5 bases). This CDR3 is built from 15 residues. V lost 3 bases and J lost 0, with 11 bases in between. Germline CDR1 MNHEY, CDR2 SMNVEV (reference sequence). CDR3 DNA sequence: TGTGCCAGCAGTTTTGGGGCCTCGTACCAAGAGACCCAGTACTTC. This codes for CASSFGASYQETQYF.

This clonotype was detected a few times. The chain uses TRBV7-9 and TRBJ2-6; D not certain. The CDR3 spans 14 residues. Trimming took off 4 bases at V and 2 bases at J, with 6 bases between the two ends. Germline CDR1 SEHNR, CDR2 FQNEAQ (reference sequence). The CDR3 DNA sequence: TGTGCCAGCAGCTCAAAGACTGGGGCCAACGTCCTGACTTTC. Translated, it gives CASSSKTGANVLTF.

This clonotype was picked up many times. This chain uses TRBV20-1 with TRBJ2-6; TRBD2 might be the D (6 bases). V was cut by 1 base and J by 4 bases, with 14 bases left in between. The CDR3 covers 16 residues. Germline V gives CDR1 DFQATT, CDR2 SNEGSKA (reference sequence). The DNA of the CDR3 is TGCAGTGCTAGAGGCGGAGGGCGCCCGGGGGCCAACGTCCTGACTTTC. Translating gives CSARGGGRPGANVLTF.

This clonotype was seen at least ten times. This chain links TRBV20-1 with TRBJ2-4; D is possibly TRBD1 or TRBD2 (5 bases each). Per germline, CDR1 DFQATT and CDR2 SNEGSKA (reference sequence). The CDR3 spans 15 residues. The ends were cut back, 6 bases at V and 0 bases at J, with 15 bases in the middle. The CDR3 region is CSADGTLLAKNIQYF. Written as DNA, the CDR3 is TGCAGTGCAGACGGGACCCTACTAGCCAAAAACATTCAGTACTTC.

The V call is TRBV6-1, the J call TRBJ1-1; perhaps TRBD1 as D (6 bases). This CDR3 has 14 amino acids. Germline V gene sequence: CDR1 MNHNS, CDR2 SASEGT. V lost 6 bases and J lost 4, with 15 bases in between. Written as DNA, the CDR3 is TGTGCCAGCAGAATACAGGGTCGGGGCACTGAAGCTTTCTTT. Translating gives CASRIQGRGTEAFF.

There are many counts of this clonotype. Here the CDR3 DNA reads TGCAGTGCTAGGGTCAGGAGGGATTCACCCCTCCACTTT. Its protein is CSARVRRDSPLHF. V gene TRBV20-1 combines with J gene TRBJ1-6; D gene unclear. The V end was cut by 3 bases, the J end by 8 bases, with 11 bases between. The CDR3 is 13 amino acids. CDR1 is DFQATT, CDR2 SNEGSKA, per germline (reference sequence).

This clonotype was counted ten times or more. The chain has TRBV6-2 or TRBV6-3 and TRBJ1-2; D may be TRBD1 (6 bases). With 5 bases removed from V and 8 bases from J, the gap between germline ends came to 12 bases. This CDR3 is 12 amino acids long. The V gene's germline CDR1 is MNHEY and CDR2 SVGEGT. This chain's CDR3 is CASSTVGGGYTF. CDR3 coding DNA: TGTGCCAGCAGTACAGTCGGGGGCGGCTACACCTTC.

In its sample, this clonotype was seen a few times. V and J are TRBV5-5 and TRBJ2-1, with D perhaps TRBD1 (5 bases). CDR3 length: 17 amino acids. CDR1 and CDR2 from the germline V gene are SGHKS and YYEKEE (reference sequence). V lost 0 bases and J lost 4, with 17 bases in between. CDR3 sequence (DNA): TGTGCCAGCAGCTTGGCGGCTAGGGGAACCTTATACAATGAGCAGTTCTTC. Its translation is CASSLAARGTLYNEQFF.

V is TRBV7-9 and J is TRBJ1-2; 7 bases agree with TRBD1. CDR3 length: 14 residues. Germline V lookup: CDR1 SEHNR, CDR2 FQNEAQ (reference sequence). J was trimmed by 8 bases and V by 1 base; bases with no gene match: 7. The DNA for the CDR3 is TGTGCCAGCAGCTTAGACCTGACAGGGTTCGGCTACACCTTC. Residues: CASSLDLTGFGYTF.

This clonotype was observed many times. The rearrangement joins TRBV6-6 to TRBJ2-5, with D unresolved. CDR1 MNHNY and CDR2 SVGAGI come from the germline V gene (reference sequence). The ends were cut back, 0 bases at V and 4 bases at J, with 12 bases in the middle. There are 15 residues in the CDR3. As DNA, the CDR3 is TGTGCCAGCAGTTACTCGAGGTTCGGTCCAGAGACCCAGTACTTC. Translating it yields CASSYSRFGPETQYF.

This clonotype was observed many times. The CDR3 protein is CASSPLGRNAEAFF. The DNA for the CDR3 is TGTGCCAGCAGCCCCCTGGGGCGAAACGCTGAAGCTTTCTTT. The chain couples TRBV7-9 to TRBJ1-1; a weak D match, TRBD1 (5 bases). Germline V gene sequence: CDR1 SEHNR, CDR2 FQNEAQ (reference sequence). V was pared by 5 bases and J by 6 bases, with 16 bases between. The CDR3 has 14 amino acids.

This rearrangement joins TRBV11-2 to TRBJ2-7, with TRBD2 matching 10 bases. Looked up from germline, CDR1 is SGHAT and CDR2 is FQNNGV. This CDR3 is built from 14 residues. With 9 bases clipped from V and 4 bases from J, the junction kept 9 bases outside the gene matches. CDR3 sequence (DNA): TGTGCCAGTAGCGGGGGGTACGGTGGGTACGAGCAGTACTTC. Translation: CASSGGYGGYEQYF.

This clonotype was picked up one time. The chain joins TRBV7-2 to TRBJ2-6, with TRBD1 as a possible D gene (5 bases). The CDR3 runs 21 residues. V was clipped by 8 bases and J by 0 bases, with 29 bases between them. Germline CDR1 is SGHTA and CDR2 is FQGNSA. CDR3 protein: CASRRGLGQTEISSGANVLTF. The CDR3 region has the DNA TGTGCCAGCCGCCGTGGTTTGGGCCAGACAGAAATCAGCTCTGGGGCCAACGTCCTGACTTTC.

V usage is TRBV20-1 and J usage is TRBJ1-2; D not certain. Trimming took 0 bases from V and 4 from J, leaving 9 bases between them. The CDR3 contains 13 residues. In germline, CDR1 is DFQATT, CDR2 SNEGSKA (reference sequence). CDR3 in DNA: TGCAGTGCTAGAGATAACCGCTTCTATGGCTACACCTTC. Protein product: CSARDNRFYGYTF.

The chain employs TRBV25-1 and TRBJ2-3; possibly TRBD1 for D (6 bases). The CDR3 has 15 residues. The V end was cut by 5 bases, the J end by 2 bases, with 14 bases between. Germline V gene sequence: CDR1 MGHDK, CDR2 SYGVNS. CDR3 DNA sequence: TGTGCCAGCAGTCTGACGAACAGGGACACAGATACGCAGTATTTT. Protein: CASSLTNRDTDTQYF. Complete variable domain (other parts from reference TRBV25-1 and TRBJ2-3): EADIYQTPRYLVIGTGKKITLECSQTMGHDKMYWYQQDPGMELHLIHYSYGVNSTEKGDLSSESTVSRIRTEHFPLTLESARPSHTSQYLCASSLTNRDTDTQYFGPGTRLTVL.